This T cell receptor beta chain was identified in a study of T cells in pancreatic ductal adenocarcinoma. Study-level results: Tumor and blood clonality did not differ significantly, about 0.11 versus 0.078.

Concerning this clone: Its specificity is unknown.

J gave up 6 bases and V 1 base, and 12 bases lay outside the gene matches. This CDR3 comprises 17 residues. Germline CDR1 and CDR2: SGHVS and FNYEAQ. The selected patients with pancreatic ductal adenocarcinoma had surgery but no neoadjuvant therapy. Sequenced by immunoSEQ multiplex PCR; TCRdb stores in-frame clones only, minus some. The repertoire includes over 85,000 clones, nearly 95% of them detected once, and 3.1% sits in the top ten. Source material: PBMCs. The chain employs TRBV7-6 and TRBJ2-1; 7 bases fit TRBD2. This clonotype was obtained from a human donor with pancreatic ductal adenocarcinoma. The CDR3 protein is CASSLGQGPGLGNEQFF. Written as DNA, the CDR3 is TGTGCCAGCAGCTTAGGCCAGGGACCCGGACTAGGCAATGAGCAGTTCTTC. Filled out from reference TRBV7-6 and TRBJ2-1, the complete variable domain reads GAGVSQSPRYKVTKRGQDVALRCDPISGHVSLYWYRQALGQGPEFLTYFNYEAQQDKSGLPNDRFSAERPEGSISTLTIQRTEQRDSAMYRCASSLGQGPGLGNEQFFGPGTRLTVL.